This T cell receptor (beta chain) was sequenced in a study of T cell repertoires in cytomegalovirus infection. Study in general: Used in the study were CMV epitopes, some recently identified and HLA-C-restricted, others well-studied and HLA-B-restricted. Public TCR beta signatures provided an indication of both CMV infection and a matching HLA type.

Study observations and caveats: Predominance within the ex vivo response was attributable to HLA-C-restricted CMV-specific TCR beta clonotypes. Identification of carriers of CMV plus the relevant HLA was achieved through cumulative public TCR beta family frequency.

This clonotype showed up just a few times. The antigen remains undetermined. TCRdb reprocessed the reads via MiXCR and lists one record per CDR3 protein. This sample yields hundreds of thousands of distinct CDR3 sequences, of which 33% are seen a single time; roughly 16% belongs to the top ten. Unmatched junction bases numbered 3, after V lost 7 bases and J lost 3 bases. The CDR3 runs 14 residues. Looked up from germline, CDR1 is SGHTA and CDR2 is FQGNSA. The rearrangement joins TRBV7-2 to TRBJ2-2; TRBD2 matches 9 bases. Here the sequenced sample was cultured PBMCs, taken from culture after CMV antigen stimulation. The receptor's source is a human donor in good health (CMV status not recorded). Some clones in this sample may be carry-over from other donors' samples. CDR3 loop: CASTGTSYTGELFF. The CDR3 coding sequence is TGTGCCAGCACCGGGACTAGCTACACCGGGGAGCTGTTTTTT.